This TCR beta chain was sequenced for a study of T cells in localized non-small cell lung cancer. Broader study findings: Adjacent lung had a median approximately 57 of the 100 largest tumor clones. A denser population of T cells in blood accompanied longer overall survival. Because only a single region of the tumor was sequenced, heterogeneity remains possible.

Clones were read by immunoSEQ multiplex PCR, and TCRdb kept only the in-frame ones, dropping some. The sample lists about 19,000 clones; about 91% were seen once. J lost 6 bases, V lost 3 bases, and 3 bases had no gene match. The CDR3 runs to 13 residues. In germline, CDR1 is LNHDA, CDR2 SQIVND (reference sequence). In regard to this clone: Its antigen remains unidentified.

The origin of this receptor is a woman aged 40 to 75 with stage I lung adenocarcinoma. The sample in question was peripheral blood, obtained before any cancer treatment. The gene calls are TRBV19 and TRBJ1-1; 8 positions agree with TRBD1. CDR3 loop: CASSIRDRPEAFF. CDR3 DNA: TGTGCCAGTAGTATTAGGGACAGGCCTGAAGCTTTCTTT.